These 4 T cell receptor beta chains share one sample of origin, sequenced in a study of cytomegalovirus exposure and HLA in healthy donors (dated by TCRdb to 2015 to 2018). Library creation used the immunoSEQ multiplex PCR assay. The multiplex PCR relied on a mix of 60 forward primers for TCR Vbeta segments and 13 reverse primers for TCR Jbeta segments. TCRdb took this table from immuneACCESS and kept in-frame rearrangements with V and J called. Such tables lack part of the clones; where checked against another copy, unresolved V genes explain under half of the gap, and the rest is unexplained. For this sample the table gives approximately 150,000 clones, of which approximately 84% were detected only once. The leading ten clones occupy more than 6% of the sample. Sequencing input: PBMCs. The receptors come from a woman aged 40 to 50 in good health and CMV-seropositive.

The genes are TRBV6-1 and TRBJ1-6; the D is unclear. CDR3 size: 11 residues. Germline V gene data show CDR1 as MNHNS and CDR2 as SASEGT. The V end was cut by 6 bases, the J end by 5 bases, with 2 bases between. CDR3 sequence reads: CASSNNSPLHF. The CDR3 coding sequence is TGTGCCAGCAGCAATAATTCACCCCTCCACTTT.

V usage is TRBV7-6 and J usage is TRBJ2-1, with TRBD2 as a possible D gene (5 bases). This CDR3 has 17 amino acids. Per the germline V gene, CDR1 is SGHVS and CDR2 is FNYEAQ. V was pared by 0 bases and J by 4 bases, with 16 bases between. CDR3 nucleotides: TGTGCCAGCAGCTTAGCCCCACTAGGGAATAAGTACAATGAGCAGTTCTTC. As protein: CASSLAPLGNKYNEQFF.

The chain couples TRBV4-1 to TRBJ2-5, with a weak D call TRBD1 (6 bases). Trimming removed 0 bases at V and 5 bases at J, with 19 bases between. Germline V gene sequence: CDR1 MGHRA, CDR2 YSYEKL. The CDR3 covers 17 residues. Here the CDR3 DNA reads TGCGCCAGCAGCCAAGAGACAGGCCCACTTTTAGAGGAGACCCAGTACTTC. Protein sequence: CASSQETGPLLEETQYF.

The chain has TRBV7-2 and TRBJ1-2, with 8 bases identical to TRBD1. J gave up 3 bases and V 4 bases, and 7 bases lay outside the gene matches. This CDR3 is built from 15 residues. In germline, CDR1 is SGHTA, CDR2 FQGNSA. CDR3 sequence reads: CASSSRTGLDYGYTF. For the CDR3, the DNA is TGTGCCAGCAGCTCACGGACAGGGTTGGACTATGGCTACACCTTC.